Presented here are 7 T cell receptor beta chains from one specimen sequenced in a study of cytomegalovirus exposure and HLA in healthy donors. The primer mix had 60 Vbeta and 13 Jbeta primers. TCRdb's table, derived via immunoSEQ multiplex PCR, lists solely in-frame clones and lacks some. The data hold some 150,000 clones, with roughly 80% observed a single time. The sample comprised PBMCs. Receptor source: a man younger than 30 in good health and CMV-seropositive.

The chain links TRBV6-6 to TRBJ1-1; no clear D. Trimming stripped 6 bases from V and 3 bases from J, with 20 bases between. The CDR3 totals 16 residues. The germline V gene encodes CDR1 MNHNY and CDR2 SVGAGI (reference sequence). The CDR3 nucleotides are TGTGCCAGCAGATTCGACATAACTCTTACCCACACTGAAGCTTTCTTT. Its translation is CASRFDITLTHTEAFF.

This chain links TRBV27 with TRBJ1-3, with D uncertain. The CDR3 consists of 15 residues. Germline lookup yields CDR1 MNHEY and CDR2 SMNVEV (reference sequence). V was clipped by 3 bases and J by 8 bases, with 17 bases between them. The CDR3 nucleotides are TGTGCCAGCAGTTTTTTCTCCCCTCCTGTAGACACCATATATTTT. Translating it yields CASSFFSPPVDTIYF.

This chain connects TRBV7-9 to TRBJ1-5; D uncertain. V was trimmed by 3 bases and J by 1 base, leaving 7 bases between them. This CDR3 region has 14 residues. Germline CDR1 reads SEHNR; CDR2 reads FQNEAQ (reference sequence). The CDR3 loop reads CASSFPGSNQPQHF. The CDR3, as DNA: TGTGCCAGCAGCTTCCCGGGGAGCAATCAGCCCCAGCATTTT.

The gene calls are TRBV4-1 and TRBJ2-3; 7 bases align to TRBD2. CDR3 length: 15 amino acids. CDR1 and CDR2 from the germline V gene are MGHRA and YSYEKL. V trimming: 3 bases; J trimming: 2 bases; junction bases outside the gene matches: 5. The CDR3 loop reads CASSQKLAYTDTQYF. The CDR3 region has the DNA TGCGCCAGCAGCCAGAAACTAGCGTACACAGATACGCAGTATTTT.

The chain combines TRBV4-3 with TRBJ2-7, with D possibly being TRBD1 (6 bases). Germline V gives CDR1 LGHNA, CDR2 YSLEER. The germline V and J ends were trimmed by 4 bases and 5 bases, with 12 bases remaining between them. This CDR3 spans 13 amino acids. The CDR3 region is CASSPDSTHEQYF. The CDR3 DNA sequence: TGCGCCAGCAGCCCGGACAGTACCCACGAGCAGTACTTC.

CDR3 coding DNA: TGCGCCAGCAGCCAAGATCGGGTTCAGCCCCAGCATTTT. Encoded protein: CASSQDRVQPQHF. This chain connects TRBV4-1 to TRBJ1-5; D remains ambiguous. Germline CDR1 is MGHRA and CDR2 is YSYEKL. CDR3 length: 13 amino acids. V was clipped by 0 bases and J by 6 bases, with 6 bases between them.

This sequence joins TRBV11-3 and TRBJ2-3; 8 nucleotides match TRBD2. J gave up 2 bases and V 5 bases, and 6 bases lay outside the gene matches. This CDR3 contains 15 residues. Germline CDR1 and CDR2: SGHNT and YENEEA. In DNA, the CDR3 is TGTGCCAGCAGCCATGGGACTAGTATCACAGATACGCAGTATTTT. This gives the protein CASSHGTSITDTQYF.